This TCR beta chain was identified in a study of T cells in Graves' hyperthyroidism and ophthalmopathy. For the diagnoses, clinical symptoms, serum thyroxine and TRAb, thyroid ultrasound and orbital computed tomography were used. CDR1 MDHEN and CDR2 SYDVKM come from the germline V gene. Trimming cost V 2 bases and J 7 bases, with 12 bases left between them. The CDR3 is 14 residues long. Authors of the study amplified TCR beta CDR3 regions from RNA transcripts. A first-round RT-PCR of the TCR CDR3 used the HTBI primer set. TCRdb reprocessed the multiplex PCR reads with MiXCR, giving one entry per CDR3 protein. Of about 420,000 distinct CDR3 sequences in the sample, around 13% were seen once.

This chain uses TRBV28 with TRBJ2-1; D remains ambiguous. The receptor comes from a woman younger than 30 with Graves' hyperthyroidism. Material: blood. The CDR3, as DNA: TGTGCCAGCAGTTTAGTAGCTAGTGGAAATGAGCAGTTCTTC. It is translated as CASSLVASGNEQFF.